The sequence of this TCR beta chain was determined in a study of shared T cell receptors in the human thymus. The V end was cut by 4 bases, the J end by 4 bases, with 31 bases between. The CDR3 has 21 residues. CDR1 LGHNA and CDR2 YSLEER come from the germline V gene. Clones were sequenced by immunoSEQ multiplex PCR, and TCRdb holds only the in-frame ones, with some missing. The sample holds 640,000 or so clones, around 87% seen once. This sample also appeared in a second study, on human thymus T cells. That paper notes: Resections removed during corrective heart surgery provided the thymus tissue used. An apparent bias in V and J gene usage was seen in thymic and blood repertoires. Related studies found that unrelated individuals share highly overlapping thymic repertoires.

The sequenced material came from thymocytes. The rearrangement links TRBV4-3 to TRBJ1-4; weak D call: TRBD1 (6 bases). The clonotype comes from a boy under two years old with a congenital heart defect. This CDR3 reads CASSLTWWGLNRDPFNEKLFF. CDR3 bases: TGCGCCAGCAGCCTCACGTGGTGGGGTTTGAACAGGGACCCATTTAATGAAAAACTGTTTTTT.